Each of the 7 T cell receptor beta chains below was sequenced from the same sample in a study of blood T cell repertoires in COVID-19. The assay was immunoSEQ multiplex PCR, and TCRdb's table has in-frame clones only and misses some. The data show roughly 400,000 clones, roughly 91% seen once. The sample comprised PBMCs or T cells enriched from blood (not recorded which). These receptor sequences come from a young woman who had recovered from COVID-19.

V is TRBV7-2 and J is TRBJ2-7, with 9 bases lining up with TRBD1. The germline V gene encodes CDR1 SGHTA and CDR2 FQGNSA. This CDR3 has 15 residues. Trimming took 1 base from V and 3 from J; bases not matched to a gene: 4. The CDR3 protein is CASSLVGTGIYEQYF. CDR3 in DNA: TGTGCCAGCAGCTTAGTCGGGACAGGGATCTACGAGCAGTACTTC.

This chain joins TRBV28 and TRBJ2-7, with 7 bases aligning to TRBD1. V shed 6 bases, J shed 2 bases, and the junction held 10 bases outside the gene matches. The germline gives CDR1 MDHEN, CDR2 SYDVKM. This CDR3 is built from 15 residues. The CDR3 reads CASSPTGLYPYEQYF. The CDR3, as DNA: TGTGCCAGCAGCCCGACAGGGCTATATCCCTACGAGCAGTACTTC.

V usage is TRBV12-3 or TRBV12-4 and J usage is TRBJ1-1, with D unclear. Trimming removed 5 bases from V and 1 base from J, with 8 bases in between. The CDR3 spans 13 residues. The CDR3 sequence: CASSPSPNTEAFF. For the CDR3, the DNA is TGTGCCAGCAGTCCCTCCCCGAACACTGAAGCTTTCTTT.

The chain is built from TRBV30 and TRBJ1-5, with 7 bases fitting TRBD1. The ends lost 1 base at V and 7 bases at J; junction bases unmatched: 13. Germline V lookup: CDR1 GTSNPN, CDR2 SVGIG (reference sequence). The CDR3 is made up of 16 amino acids. The CDR3: CAWSDGTVAYGQPQHF. The CDR3 coding sequence is TGTGCCTGGAGTGATGGGACAGTTGCCTACGGGCAGCCCCAGCATTTT.

This clone was seen once. The chain has TRBV7-2 and TRBJ1-1; D is unresolved. V was trimmed by 2 bases and J by 3 bases, leaving 19 bases between them. Germline V gives CDR1 SGHTA, CDR2 FQGNSA. CDR3 size: 17 residues. The CDR3 DNA follows: TGTGCCAGCAGCTTAAAACCCCCCCGGGAAAGGGACACTGAAGCTTTCTTT. Translated, it gives CASSLKPPRERDTEAFF.

The chain is built from TRBV7-3 and TRBJ1-1; D uncertain. This CDR3 comprises 13 residues. The V end lost 2 bases, the J end lost 3 bases, and 7 bases lay between the germline ends. Germline lookup yields CDR1 SGHTA and CDR2 FQGTGA. CDR3 residues: CASSLSLDTEAFF. Written as DNA, the CDR3 is TGTGCCAGCAGCTTATCCCTCGACACTGAAGCTTTCTTT. Full variable domain (outside the CDR3, taken from reference TRBV7-3 and TRBJ1-1): GAGVSQTPSNKVTEKGKYVELRCDPISGHTALYWYRQSLGQGPEFLIYFQGTGAADDSGLPNDRFFAVRPEGSVSTLKIQRTERGDSAVYLCASSLSLDTEAFFGQGTRLTVV.

The J gene is TRBJ2-5, the V gene TRBV10-3; TRBD1 aligns across 10 bases. Germline CDR1 ENHRY, CDR2 SYGVKD. Losses at the gene ends were 0 bases for V and 5 bases for J; bases not matched to a gene: 6. The CDR3 covers 16 residues. The CDR3 DNA reads as TGTGCCATCAGTGAGTCCCCGGGACAGGGGCTGGAGACCCAGTACTTC. Residues: CAISESPGQGLETQYF.